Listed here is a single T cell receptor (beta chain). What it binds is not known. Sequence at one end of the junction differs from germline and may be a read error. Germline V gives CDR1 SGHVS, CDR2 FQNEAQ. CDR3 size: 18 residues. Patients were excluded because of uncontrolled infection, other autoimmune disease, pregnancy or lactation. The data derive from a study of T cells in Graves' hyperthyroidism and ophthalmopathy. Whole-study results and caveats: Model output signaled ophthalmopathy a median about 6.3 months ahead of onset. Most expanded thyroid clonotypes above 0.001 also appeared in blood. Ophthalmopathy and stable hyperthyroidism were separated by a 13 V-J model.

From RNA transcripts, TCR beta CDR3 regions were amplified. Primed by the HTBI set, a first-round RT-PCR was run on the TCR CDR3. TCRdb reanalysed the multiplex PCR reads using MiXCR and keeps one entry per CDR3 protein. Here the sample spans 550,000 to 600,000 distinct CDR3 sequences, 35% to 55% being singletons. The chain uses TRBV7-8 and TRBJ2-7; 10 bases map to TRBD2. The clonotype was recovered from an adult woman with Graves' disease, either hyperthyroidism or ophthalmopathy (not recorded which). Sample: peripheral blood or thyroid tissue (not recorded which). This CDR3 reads CASTIYGAASGSTGELYF. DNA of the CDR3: TGTGCCAGCACCATATACGGTGCGGCTAGCGGGAGCACCGGGGAGCTGTACTTC.